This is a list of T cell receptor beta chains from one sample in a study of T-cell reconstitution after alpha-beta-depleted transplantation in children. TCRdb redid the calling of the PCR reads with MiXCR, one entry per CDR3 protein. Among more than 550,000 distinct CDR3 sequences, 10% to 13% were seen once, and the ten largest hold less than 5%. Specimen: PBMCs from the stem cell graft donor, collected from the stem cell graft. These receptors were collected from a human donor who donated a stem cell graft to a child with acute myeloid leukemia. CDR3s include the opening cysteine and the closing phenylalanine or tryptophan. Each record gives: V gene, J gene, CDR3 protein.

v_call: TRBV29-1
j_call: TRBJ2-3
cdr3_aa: CSVEEGRGRDTQYF

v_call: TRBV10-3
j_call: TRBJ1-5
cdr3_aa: CAINPGIDQPQHF

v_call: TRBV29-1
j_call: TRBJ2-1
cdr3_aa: CSVDPGHNEQFF

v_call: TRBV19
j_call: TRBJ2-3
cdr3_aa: CASSPRPTNTQYF

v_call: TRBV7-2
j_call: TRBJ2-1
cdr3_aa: CASSRSRSEGSYNEQFF

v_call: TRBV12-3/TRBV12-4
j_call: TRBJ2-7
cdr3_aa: CASSNGIGSEQYF

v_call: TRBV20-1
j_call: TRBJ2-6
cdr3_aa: CSAGQGTGGANVLTF

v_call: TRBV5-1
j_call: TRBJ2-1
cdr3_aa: CASSRDPAPYNEQFF

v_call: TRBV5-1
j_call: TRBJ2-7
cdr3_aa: CASSLEAGGEQYF

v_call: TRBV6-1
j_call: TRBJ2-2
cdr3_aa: CASSDRGRLTGELFF

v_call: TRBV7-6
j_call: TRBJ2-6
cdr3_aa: CASSLQFPGANVLTF

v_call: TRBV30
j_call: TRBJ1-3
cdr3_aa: CAWSPSGGGNTIYF

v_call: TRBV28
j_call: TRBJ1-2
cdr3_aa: CASTVGQGTNYGYTF

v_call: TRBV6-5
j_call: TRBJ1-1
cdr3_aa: CASSYQPGGHTEAFF

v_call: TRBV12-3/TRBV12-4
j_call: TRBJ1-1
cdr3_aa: CASRRESLNTEAFF

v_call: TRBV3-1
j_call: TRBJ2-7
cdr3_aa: CASSHPGLAVLDF

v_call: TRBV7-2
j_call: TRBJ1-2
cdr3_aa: CASSFPFTPTHGYTF

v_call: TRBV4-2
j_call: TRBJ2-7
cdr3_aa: CASRGGIYEQYF

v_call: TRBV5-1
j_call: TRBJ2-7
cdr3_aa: CASSPRWGTYEQYF

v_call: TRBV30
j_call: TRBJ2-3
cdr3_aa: CAWSPGETQYF

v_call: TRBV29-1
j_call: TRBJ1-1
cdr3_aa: CSVTPGAGNTEAFF

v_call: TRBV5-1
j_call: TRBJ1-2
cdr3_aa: CASSYQTDTNYGYTF

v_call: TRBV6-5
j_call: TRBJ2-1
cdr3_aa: CASSYSRLAGNEQFF

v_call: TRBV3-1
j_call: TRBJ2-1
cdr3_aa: CASRRGGEQFF

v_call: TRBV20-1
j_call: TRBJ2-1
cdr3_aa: CSARDRRQGTKGANEQFF

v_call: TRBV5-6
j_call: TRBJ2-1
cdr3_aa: CASNWFADEQFF

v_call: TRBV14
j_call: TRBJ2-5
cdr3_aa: CASSQGGYQETQYF

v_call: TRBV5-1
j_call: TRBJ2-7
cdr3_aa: CASSIGGRASYEQYF

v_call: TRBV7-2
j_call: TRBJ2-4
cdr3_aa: CASSWGLAKNIQYF

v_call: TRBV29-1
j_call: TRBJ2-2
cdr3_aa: CSYRAITGELFF

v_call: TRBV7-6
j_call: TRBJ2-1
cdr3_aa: CASRSSGLAIGDNEQFF

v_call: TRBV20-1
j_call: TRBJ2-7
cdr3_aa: CSARDYVNVGTSVGYEQYF

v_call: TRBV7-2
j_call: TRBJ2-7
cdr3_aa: CASSPQKSSYEQYF

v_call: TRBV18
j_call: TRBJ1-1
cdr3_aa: CASSLQGADTEAFF

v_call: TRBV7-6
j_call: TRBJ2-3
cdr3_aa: CASSLLSGADRAQYF

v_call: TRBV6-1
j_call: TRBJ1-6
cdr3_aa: CASSVWTDSPLHF

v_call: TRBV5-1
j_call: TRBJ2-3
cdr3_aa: CASSLLSGAQYF

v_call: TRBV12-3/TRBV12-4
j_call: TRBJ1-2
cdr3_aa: CASSSAGAIYGYTF

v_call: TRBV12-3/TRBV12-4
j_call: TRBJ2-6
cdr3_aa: CASSWGVQGSGANVLTF

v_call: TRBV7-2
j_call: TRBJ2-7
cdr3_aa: CASSRGSSYEQYF

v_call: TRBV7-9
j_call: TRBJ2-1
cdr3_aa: CASSPLIFSYNEQFF

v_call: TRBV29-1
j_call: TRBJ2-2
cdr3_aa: CSAQGAGGELFF

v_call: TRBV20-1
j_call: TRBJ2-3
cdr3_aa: CSASLLSGRADTQYF

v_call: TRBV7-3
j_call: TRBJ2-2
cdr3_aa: CASRRGGSNTGELFF

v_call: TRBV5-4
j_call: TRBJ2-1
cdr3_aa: CASSLAGRSGQRSNEQFF

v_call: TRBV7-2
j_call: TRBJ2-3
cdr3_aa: CASSLYGGVTDTQYF